Listed below are T cell receptor beta chains from one sample, sequenced in a study of blood T cell repertoires in COVID-19. TCRdb's table, derived via immunoSEQ multiplex PCR, lists solely in-frame clones and lacks some. The data contain 100,000 to 150,000 clones, approximately 74% of them singletons. The sample was peripheral blood. These receptors were collected from a woman in her 70s with acute or convalescent COVID-19. Both conserved end residues are part of each CDR3. Fields, in order: V gene, clone size, J gene, D gene, CDR3 DNA, CDR3 protein. D genes are given only for firm matches. Size tells how often a clone was seen (once, few, many) or the class of an expanded clone, and some rows leave it out.

TRBV4-1	few	TRBJ1-3	.	TGCGCCAGCAGCCAAGTTGATATGGGCTTCTCTGGAAACACCATATATTTT	CASSQVDMGFSGNTIYF
TRBV18	.	TRBJ1-1	TRBD1	TGTGCCAGCTCACCACCGAGTACAGGGGGCGTCGGAGAAGCTTTCTTT	CASSPPSTGGVGEAFF
TRBV12-5	.	TRBJ2-1	.	TGTGCTAGTGGTTCCTCGCCAGGGGAGCAGTTCTTC	CASGSSPGEQFF
TRBV19	.	TRBJ2-1	TRBD2	TGTGCCAGTAGTATAAGTTTCGGGAGACTAGCCAACAATGAGCAGTTCTTC	CASSISFGRLANNEQFF
TRBV5-1	.	TRBJ2-5	TRBD2	TGCGCCAGCAGCTTGGGAAGGCTAGCGGTAGAGACCCAGTACTTC	CASSLGRLAVETQYF
TRBV2	.	TRBJ1-1	.	TGTGCCAGCAGCCAGGGTCGGACTGAAGCTTTCTTT	CASSQGRTEAFF
TRBV19	.	TRBJ2-3	TRBD1	TGTGCCAGTAGTGACAGGGCTCCCACAGATACGCAGTATTTT	CASSDRAPTDTQYF
TRBV29-1	.	TRBJ2-3	TRBD1	TGCAGCGTTGCCCCACCGACAGGGGCCCCAGATACGCAGTATTTT	CSVAPPTGAPDTQYF
TRBV4-2	.	TRBJ1-2	.	TGTGCCAGCAGCCAAACTCAGGGTGACTATGGCTACACCTTC	CASSQTQGDYGYTF
TRBV9	.	TRBJ2-7	TRBD1	TGTGCCAGCAGCGTTACACCAGACAGGGACGAGCAGTACTTC	CASSVTPDRDEQYF
TRBV30	.	TRBJ2-5	.	TGTGCCTGGAGCCGGGGGACGTTCGGAGAGACCCAGTACTTC	CAWSRGTFGETQYF
TRBV19	.	TRBJ1-1	.	TGTGCCAGTAGTATAATCGGGGGGACTGAAGCTTTCTTT	CASSIIGGTEAFF
TRBV29-1	once	TRBJ1-2	.	TGCAGCGTTGATAGGGGTGCCTATGGCTACACCTTC	CSVDRGAYGYTF
TRBV21-1	.	TRBJ1-2	.	TGTGCCAGCAGCTTCCTCCGGGACAGGATAAAATCTCAGGAGGACTATGGCTACACCTTC	CASSFLRDRIKSQEDYGYTF
TRBV5-1	.	TRBJ1-3	.	TGCGCCAGCAGCCCGGCGGACACGTTCTCTGGAAACACCATATATTTT	CASSPADTFSGNTIYF
TRBV11-3	few	TRBJ2-3	TRBD1	TGTGCCAGCAGCGTTACAGGGGGCGATACGCAGTATTTT	CASSVTGGDTQYF
TRBV2	.	TRBJ1-2	.	TGTGCCAGCAGTGAAGATCGCACGGATGGCTACACCTTC	CASSEDRTDGYTF
TRBV13	.	TRBJ2-1	TRBD2	TGTGCCAGCAGCCCCCAGCTAGCGGGAGAGGGGGGAGCCTACAATGAGCAGTTCTTC	CASSPQLAGEGGAYNEQFF
TRBV13	.	TRBJ2-4	TRBD1	TGTGCCAGCAGCCCGACAGGGACCAAAAACATTCAGTACTTC	CASSPTGTKNIQYF
TRBV6-5	.	TRBJ1-2	TRBD1	TGTGCCAGCAGTTACTCCGGACAGGGTACGGATGGCTACACCTTC	CASSYSGQGTDGYTF